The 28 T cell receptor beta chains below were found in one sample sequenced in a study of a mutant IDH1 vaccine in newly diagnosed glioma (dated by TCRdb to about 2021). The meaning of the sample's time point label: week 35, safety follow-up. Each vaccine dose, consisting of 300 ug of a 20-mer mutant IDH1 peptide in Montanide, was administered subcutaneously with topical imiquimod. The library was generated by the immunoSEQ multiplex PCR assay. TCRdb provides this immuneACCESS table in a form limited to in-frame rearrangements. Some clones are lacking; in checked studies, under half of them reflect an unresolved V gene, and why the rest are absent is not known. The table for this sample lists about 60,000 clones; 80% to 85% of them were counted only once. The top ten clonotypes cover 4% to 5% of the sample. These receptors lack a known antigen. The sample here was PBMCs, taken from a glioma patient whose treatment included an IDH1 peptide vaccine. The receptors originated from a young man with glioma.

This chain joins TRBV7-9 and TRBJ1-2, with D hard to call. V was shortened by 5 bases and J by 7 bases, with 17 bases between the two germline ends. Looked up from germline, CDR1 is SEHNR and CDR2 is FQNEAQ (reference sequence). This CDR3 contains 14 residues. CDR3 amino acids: CASSPGSGSVGYTF. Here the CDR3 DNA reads TGTGCCAGCAGCCCGGGGTCCGGGTCTGTTGGCTACACCTTC.

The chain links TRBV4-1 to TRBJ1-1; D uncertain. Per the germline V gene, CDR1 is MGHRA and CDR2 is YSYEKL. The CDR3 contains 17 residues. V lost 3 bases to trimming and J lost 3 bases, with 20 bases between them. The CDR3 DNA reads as TGCGCCAGCAGCCAGATGCTCCTGACACCCAAGGACACTGAAGCTTTCTTT. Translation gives CASSQMLLTPKDTEAFF.

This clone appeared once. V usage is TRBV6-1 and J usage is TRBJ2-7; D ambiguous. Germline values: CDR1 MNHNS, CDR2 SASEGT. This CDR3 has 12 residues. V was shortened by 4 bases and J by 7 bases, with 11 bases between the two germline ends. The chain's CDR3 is CASSGRIWEQYF. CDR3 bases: TGTGCCAGCAGTGGACGGATCTGGGAGCAGTACTTC.

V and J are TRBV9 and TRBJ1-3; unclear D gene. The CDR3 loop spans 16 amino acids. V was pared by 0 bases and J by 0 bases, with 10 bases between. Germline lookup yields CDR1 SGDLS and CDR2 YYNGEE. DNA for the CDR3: TGTGCCAGCAGCGTAGCTATATCCGGCTCTGGAAACACCATATATTTT. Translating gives CASSVAISGSGNTIYF. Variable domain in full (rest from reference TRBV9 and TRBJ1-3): DSGVTQTPKHLITATGQRVTLRCSPRSGDLSVYWYQQSLDQGLQFLIQYYNGEERAKGNILERFSAQQFPDLHSELNLSSLELGDSALYFCASSVAISGSGNTIYFGEGSWLTVV.

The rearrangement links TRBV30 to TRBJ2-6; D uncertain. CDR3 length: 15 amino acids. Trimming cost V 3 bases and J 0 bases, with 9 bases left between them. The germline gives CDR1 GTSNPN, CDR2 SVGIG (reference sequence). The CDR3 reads CAWSEQSSGANVLTF. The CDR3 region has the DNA TGTGCCTGGAGCGAACAGAGCTCTGGGGCCAACGTCCTGACTTTC.

The CDR3 region has the DNA TGTGCCAGCACTAGGGACAGGGGGCAAGAGACCCAGTACTTC. Its translation: CASTRDRGQETQYF. The chain has TRBV2 and TRBJ2-5; 11 positions match TRBD1. The CDR3 has 14 residues. Looked up from germline, CDR1 is SNHLY and CDR2 is FYNNEI. V was clipped by 7 bases and J by 2 bases; unmatched bases: 3.

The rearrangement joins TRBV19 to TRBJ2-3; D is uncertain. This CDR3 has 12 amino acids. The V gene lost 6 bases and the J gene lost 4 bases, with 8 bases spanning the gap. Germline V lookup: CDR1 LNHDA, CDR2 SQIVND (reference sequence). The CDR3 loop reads CASSPTADTQYF. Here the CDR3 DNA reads TGTGCCAGTAGCCCGACCGCAGATACGCAGTATTTT.

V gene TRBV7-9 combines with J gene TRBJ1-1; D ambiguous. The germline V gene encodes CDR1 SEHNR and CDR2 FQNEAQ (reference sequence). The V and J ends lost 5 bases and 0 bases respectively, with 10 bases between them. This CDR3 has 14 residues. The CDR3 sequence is CASSGGNVNTEAFF. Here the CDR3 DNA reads TGTGCCAGCAGCGGTGGGAATGTGAACACTGAAGCTTTCTTT.

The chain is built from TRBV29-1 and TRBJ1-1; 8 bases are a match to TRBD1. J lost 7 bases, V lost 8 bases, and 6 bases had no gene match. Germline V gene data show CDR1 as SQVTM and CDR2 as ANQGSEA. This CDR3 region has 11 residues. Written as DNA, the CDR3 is TGCAGCTGTGGACAGGGCAATGAAGCTTTCTTT. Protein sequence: CSCGQGNEAFF.

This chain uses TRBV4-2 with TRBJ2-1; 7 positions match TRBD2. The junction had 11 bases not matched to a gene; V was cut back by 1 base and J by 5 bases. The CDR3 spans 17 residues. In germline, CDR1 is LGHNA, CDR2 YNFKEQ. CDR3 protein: CASSQVGTTSRDNEQFF. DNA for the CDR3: TGTGCCAGCAGCCAAGTAGGTACGACTAGCAGAGACAATGAGCAGTTCTTC.

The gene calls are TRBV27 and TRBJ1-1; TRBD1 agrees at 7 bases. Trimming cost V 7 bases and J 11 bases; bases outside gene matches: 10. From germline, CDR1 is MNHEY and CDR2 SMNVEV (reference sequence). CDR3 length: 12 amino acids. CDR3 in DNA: TGTGCCAGCAACCTCGACAGGGTGGGTGCTTTCTTT. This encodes CASNLDRVGAFF.

CDR3 residues: CASSPINTGGETQYF. In DNA form, the CDR3 reads TGTGCCAGCAGCCCTATCAATACAGGGGGAGAGACCCAGTACTTC. The chain carries TRBV5-5 and TRBJ2-5; 8 bases are a match to TRBD1. V dropped 4 bases and J dropped 4; count of bases not matched to a gene: 9. The CDR3 runs 15 residues. The germline V gene has CDR1 SGHKS and CDR2 YYEKEE (reference sequence).

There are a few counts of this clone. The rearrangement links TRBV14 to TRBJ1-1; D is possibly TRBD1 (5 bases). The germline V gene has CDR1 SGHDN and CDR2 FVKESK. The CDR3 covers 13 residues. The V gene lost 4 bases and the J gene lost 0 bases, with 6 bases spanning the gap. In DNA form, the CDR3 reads TGTGCCAGCAGCCGGGGCATGAACACTGAAGCTTTCTTT. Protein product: CASSRGMNTEAFF.

CDR3 residues: CASSPRDRGKDTQYF. The CDR3 region has the DNA TGTGCCAGCAGCCCGCGGGACAGGGGTAAAGATACGCAGTATTTT. The chain combines TRBV2 with TRBJ2-3; 10 bases map to TRBD1. Per the germline V gene, CDR1 is SNHLY and CDR2 is FYNNEI. V lost 6 bases and J lost 5; bases outside the gene matches: 8. This CDR3 has 15 amino acids.

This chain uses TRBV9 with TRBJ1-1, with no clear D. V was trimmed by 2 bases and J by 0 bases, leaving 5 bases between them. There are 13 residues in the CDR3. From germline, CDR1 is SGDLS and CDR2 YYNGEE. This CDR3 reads CASSVEMNTEAFF. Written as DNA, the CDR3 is TGTGCCAGCAGCGTTGAAATGAACACTGAAGCTTTCTTT.

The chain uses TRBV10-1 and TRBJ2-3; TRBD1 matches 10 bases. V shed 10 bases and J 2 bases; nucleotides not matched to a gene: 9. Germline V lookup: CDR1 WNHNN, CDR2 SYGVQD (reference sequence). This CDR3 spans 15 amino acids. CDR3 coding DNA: TGCGCCACCTCCGGGACAGGGGCGGTCACAGATACGCAGTATTTT. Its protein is CATSGTGAVTDTQYF.

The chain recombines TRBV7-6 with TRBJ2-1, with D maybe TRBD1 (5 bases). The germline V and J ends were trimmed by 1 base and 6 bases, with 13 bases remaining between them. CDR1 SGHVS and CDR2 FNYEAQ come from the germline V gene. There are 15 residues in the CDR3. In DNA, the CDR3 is TGTGCCAGCAGCTTAGGGCCCCTTGGGGCCAATGAGCAGTTCTTC. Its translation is CASSLGPLGANEQFF.

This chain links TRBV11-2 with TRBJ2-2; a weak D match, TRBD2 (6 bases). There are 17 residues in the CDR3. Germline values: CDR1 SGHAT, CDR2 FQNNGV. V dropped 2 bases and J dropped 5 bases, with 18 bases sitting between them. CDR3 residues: CASSLLTGTWGTGELFF. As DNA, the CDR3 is TGTGCCAGCAGCTTACTAACCGGGACTTGGGGTACCGGGGAGCTGTTTTTT.

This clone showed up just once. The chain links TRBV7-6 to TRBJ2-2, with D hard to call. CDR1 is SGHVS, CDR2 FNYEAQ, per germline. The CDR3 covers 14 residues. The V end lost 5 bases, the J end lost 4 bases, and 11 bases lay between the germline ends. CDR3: CASSPSIGTGELFF. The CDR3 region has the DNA TGTGCCAGCAGCCCCTCAATAGGCACCGGGGAGCTGTTTTTT.

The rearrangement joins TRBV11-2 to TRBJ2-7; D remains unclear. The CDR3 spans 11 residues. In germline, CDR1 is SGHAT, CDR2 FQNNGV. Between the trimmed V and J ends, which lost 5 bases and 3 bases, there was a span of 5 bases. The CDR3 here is CASSPGYEQYF. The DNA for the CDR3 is TGTGCCAGCAGCCCCGGCTACGAGCAGTACTTC.

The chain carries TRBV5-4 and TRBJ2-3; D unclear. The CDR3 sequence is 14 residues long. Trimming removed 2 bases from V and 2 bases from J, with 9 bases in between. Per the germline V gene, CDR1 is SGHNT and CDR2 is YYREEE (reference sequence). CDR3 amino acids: CASSFGSYTDTQYF. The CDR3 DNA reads TGTGCCAGCAGCTTCGGATCCTACACAGATACGCAGTATTTT.

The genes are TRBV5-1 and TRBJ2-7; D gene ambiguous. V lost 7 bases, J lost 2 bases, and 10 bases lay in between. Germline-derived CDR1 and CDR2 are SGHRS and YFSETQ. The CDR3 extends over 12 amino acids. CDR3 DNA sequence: TGCGCCAGCCTCGTAAGCCCCTACGAGCAGTACTTC. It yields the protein CASLVSPYEQYF.

CDR3 amino acids: CASSPISPGQGPQESTEAFF. The CDR3 DNA sequence: TGCGCCAGCAGCCCCATCTCCCCCGGACAGGGGCCCCAGGAAAGCACTGAAGCTTTCTTT. The chain uses TRBV4-1 and TRBJ1-1; 9 bases align to TRBD1. The CDR3 covers 20 residues. Germline V gene data show CDR1 as MGHRA and CDR2 as YSYEKL. V shed 4 bases and J 4 bases; nucleotides not matched to a gene: 22.

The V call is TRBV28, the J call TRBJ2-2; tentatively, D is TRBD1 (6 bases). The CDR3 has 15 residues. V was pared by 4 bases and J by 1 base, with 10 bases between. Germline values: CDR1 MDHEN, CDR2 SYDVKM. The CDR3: CASSSPTGNTGELFF. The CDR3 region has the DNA TGTGCCAGCAGTTCCCCGACAGGGAACACCGGGGAGCTGTTTTTT.

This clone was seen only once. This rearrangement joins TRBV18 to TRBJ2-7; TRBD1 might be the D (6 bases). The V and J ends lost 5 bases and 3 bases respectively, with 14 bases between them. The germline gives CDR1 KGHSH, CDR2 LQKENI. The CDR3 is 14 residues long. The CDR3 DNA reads TGTGCCAGCTCAGTTGGGCAGGGACACTACGAGCAGTACTTC. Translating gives CASSVGQGHYEQYF.

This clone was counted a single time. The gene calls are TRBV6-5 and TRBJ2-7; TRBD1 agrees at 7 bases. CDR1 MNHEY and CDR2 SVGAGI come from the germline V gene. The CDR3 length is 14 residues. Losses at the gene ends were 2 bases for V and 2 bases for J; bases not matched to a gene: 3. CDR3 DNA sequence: TGTGCCAGCAGTTACGGGACAGTTGCCTACGAGCAGTACTTC. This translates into CASSYGTVAYEQYF.

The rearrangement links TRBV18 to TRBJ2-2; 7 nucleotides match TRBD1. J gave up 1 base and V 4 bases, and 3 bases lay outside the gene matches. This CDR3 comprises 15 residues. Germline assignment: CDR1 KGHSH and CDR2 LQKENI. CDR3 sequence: CASSLDRVNTGELFF. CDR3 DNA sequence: TGTGCCAGCTCACTAGACAGGGTGAACACCGGGGAGCTGTTTTTT.

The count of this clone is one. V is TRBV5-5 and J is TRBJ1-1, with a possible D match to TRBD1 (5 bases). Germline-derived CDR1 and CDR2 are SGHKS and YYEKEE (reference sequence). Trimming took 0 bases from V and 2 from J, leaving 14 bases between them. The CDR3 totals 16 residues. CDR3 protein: CASSLAPGRQNTEAFF. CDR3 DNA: TGTGCCAGCAGCTTGGCTCCAGGGCGACAAAACACTGAAGCTTTCTTT.